The subject of this entry is one T cell receptor (beta chain). In the authors' methods: Estimation of nucleated cell counts relied on the amplification of reference gene primers. Assay used: immunoSEQ multiplex PCR; TCRdb lists only in-frame clones, some missing. The DNA gave D and trimming, while V, J and clone size come from that table. Of about 200,000 clones listed, more than 70% are singletons. The germline gives CDR1 MNHNY, CDR2 SVGAGI (reference sequence). The CDR3 is 14 residues long. V lost 2 bases and J lost 1, with 8 bases in between. This record belongs to a study of blood T cell repertoires in COVID-19. Study-level background: Some COVID-19 samples were acute and others convalescent; all came from the United States, Italy and Spain. From T cells, B-cell-depleted T cells, or PBMCs came the material, which was cDNA or gDNA.

Those enrolled in Seattle joined during active infection and were followed longitudinally afterward. Sequenced input: peripheral blood. This TCR was recovered from a man aged 50-60 years with COVID-19, enrolled during active disease. The J gene is TRBJ2-5, the V gene TRBV6-6; perhaps TRBD2 as D (6 bases). The CDR3, as DNA: TGTGCCAGCAGTTACGCGGGACCCCAAGAGACCCAGTACTTC. Its protein is CASSYAGPQETQYF.